This T cell receptor beta chain was found in a study of blood T cell repertoires in COVID-19. The wider study: There were acute and convalescent COVID-19 samples, and they came from the United States, Italy and Spain.

The V gene's germline CDR1 is WSHSY and CDR2 SAAADI. CDR3 length: 12 amino acids. The V gene end was trimmed by 5 bases and the J gene end by 6 bases; junction bases not matched to a gene: 4. In the original workflow: Amplifying reference gene primers gave estimates of nucleated cell counts. The repertoire was sequenced with immunoSEQ multiplex PCR; TCRdb's copy has only in-frame clones and lacks some. Clone size and the V and J calls come from that table; the DNA yielded D and trimming. The sample shows 250,000 to 300,000 clones, 86% of them seen only once. The sample was peripheral blood. The chain has TRBV10-2 and TRBJ2-7; the match to TRBD1 covers 7 bases. The source is a man younger than 35 with active or convalescent COVID-19. The CDR3 DNA follows: TGCGCCAGCAGTTGGGACAGAACCGAGCAGTACTTC. Amino acids: CASSWDRTEQYF.